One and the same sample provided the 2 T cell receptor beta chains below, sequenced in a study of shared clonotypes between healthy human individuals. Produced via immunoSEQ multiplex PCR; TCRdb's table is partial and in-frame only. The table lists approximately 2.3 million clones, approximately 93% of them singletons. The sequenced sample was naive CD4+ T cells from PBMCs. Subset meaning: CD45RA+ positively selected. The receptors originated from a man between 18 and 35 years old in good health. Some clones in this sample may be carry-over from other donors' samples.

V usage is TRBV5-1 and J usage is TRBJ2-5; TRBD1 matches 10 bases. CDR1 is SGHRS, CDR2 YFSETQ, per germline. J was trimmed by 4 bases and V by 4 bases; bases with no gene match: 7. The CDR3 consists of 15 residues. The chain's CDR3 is CASSRGQGVSETQYF. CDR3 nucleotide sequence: TGCGCCAGCAGCAGAGGACAGGGGGTCTCAGAGACCCAGTACTTC.

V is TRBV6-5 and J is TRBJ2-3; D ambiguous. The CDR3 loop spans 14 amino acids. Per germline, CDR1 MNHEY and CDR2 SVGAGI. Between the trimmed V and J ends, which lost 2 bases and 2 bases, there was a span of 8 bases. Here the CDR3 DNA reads TGTGCCAGCAGTTACCGGACGAACACAGATACGCAGTATTTT. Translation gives CASSYRTNTDTQYF.